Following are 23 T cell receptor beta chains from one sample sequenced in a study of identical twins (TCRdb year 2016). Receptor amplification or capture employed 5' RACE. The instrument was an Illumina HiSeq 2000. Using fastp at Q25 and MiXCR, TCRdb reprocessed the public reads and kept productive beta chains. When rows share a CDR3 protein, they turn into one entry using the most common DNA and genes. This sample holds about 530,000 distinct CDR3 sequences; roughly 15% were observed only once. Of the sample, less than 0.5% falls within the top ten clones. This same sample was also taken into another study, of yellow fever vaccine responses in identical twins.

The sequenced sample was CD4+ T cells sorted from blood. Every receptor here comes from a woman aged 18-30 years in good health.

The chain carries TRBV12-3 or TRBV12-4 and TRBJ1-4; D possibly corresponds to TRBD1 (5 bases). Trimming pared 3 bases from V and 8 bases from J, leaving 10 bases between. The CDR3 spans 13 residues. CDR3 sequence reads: CASSLGRGEKLFF. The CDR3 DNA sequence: TGTGCCAGCAGTTTGGGGCGCGGGGAAAAACTGTTTTTT.

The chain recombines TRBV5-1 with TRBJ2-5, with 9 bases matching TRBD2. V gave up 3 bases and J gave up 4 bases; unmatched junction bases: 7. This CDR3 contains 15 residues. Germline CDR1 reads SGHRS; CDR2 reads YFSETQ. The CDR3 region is CASSSSLSGGETQYF. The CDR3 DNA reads TGCGCCAGCAGCTCGAGCCTTAGCGGGGGAGAGACCCAGTACTTC.

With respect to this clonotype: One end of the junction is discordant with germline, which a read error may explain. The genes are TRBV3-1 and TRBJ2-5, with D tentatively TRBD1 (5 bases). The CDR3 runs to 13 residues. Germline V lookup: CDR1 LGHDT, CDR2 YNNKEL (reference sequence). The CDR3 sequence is CASRQGGSETQYF. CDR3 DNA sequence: TGTGCCAGCCGCCAGGGTGGATCGGAGACCCAGTACTTC.

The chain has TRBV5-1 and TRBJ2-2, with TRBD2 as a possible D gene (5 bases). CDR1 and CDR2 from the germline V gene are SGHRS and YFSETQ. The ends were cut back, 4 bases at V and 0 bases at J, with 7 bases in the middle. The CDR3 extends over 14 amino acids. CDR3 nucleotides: TGCGCCAGCAGCGTACTAGCGAACACCGGGGAGCTGTTTTTT. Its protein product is CASSVLANTGELFF. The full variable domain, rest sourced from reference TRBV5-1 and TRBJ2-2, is KAGVTQTPRYLIKTRGQQVTLSCSPISGHRSVSWYQQTPGQGLQFLFEYFSETQRNKGNFPGRFSGRQFSNSRSEMNVSTLELGDSALYLCASSVLANTGELFFGEGSRLTVL.

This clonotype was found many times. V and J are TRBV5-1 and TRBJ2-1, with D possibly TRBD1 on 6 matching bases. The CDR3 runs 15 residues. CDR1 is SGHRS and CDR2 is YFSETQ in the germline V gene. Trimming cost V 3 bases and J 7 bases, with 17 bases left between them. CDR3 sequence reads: CASSYSGVQGNEQFF. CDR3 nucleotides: TGCGCCAGCAGCTACTCAGGGGTTCAAGGGAATGAGCAGTTCTTC. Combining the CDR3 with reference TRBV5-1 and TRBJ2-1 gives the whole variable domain KAGVTQTPRYLIKTRGQQVTLSCSPISGHRSVSWYQQTPGQGLQFLFEYFSETQRNKGNFPGRFSGRQFSNSRSEMNVSTLELGDSALYLCASSYSGVQGNEQFFGPGTRLTVL.

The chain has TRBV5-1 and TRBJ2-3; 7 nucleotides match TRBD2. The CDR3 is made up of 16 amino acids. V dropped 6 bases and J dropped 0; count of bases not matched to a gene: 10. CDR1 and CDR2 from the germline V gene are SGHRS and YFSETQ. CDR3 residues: CASTLAGRESTDTQYF. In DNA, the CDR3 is TGCGCCAGCACCCTGGCAGGGAGGGAAAGCACAGATACGCAGTATTTT.

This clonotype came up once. The CDR3, as DNA: TGTGCCAGCAATCCCGGGACTAGCGGGGGTAATTCCTACAATGAGCAGTTCTTC. This codes for CASNPGTSGGNSYNEQFF. J is TRBJ2-1 and V is TRBV2, with 14 bases aligning to TRBD2. This CDR3 region has 18 residues. Germline V gene lookup returns CDR1 SNHLY and CDR2 FYNNEI. The V and J ends lost 7 bases and 1 base, in that order; junction bases with no gene match: 9.

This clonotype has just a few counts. CDR3 region: CASSTGQWEQYF. Here the CDR3 DNA reads TGCGCCAGCAGCACCGGACAGTGGGAGCAGTACTTC. This sequence joins TRBV5-1 and TRBJ2-7; maybe TRBD1 (6 bases). Trimming shortened V by 4 bases and J by 7 bases, and 12 bases separated the two germline ends. The CDR3 runs 12 residues. Germline values: CDR1 SGHRS, CDR2 YFSETQ.

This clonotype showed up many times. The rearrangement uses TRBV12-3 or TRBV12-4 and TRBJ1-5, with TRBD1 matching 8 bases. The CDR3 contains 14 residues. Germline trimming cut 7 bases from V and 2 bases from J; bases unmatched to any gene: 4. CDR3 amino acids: CASTVTGGNQPQHF. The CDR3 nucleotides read TGTGCCAGCACCGTGACAGGGGGCAATCAGCCCCAGCATTTT.

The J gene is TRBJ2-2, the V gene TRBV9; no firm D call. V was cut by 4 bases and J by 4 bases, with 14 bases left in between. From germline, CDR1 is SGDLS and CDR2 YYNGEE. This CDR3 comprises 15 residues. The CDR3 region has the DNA TGTGCCAGCAGCCCCCGATCTAGTGTCACCGGGGAGCTGTTTTTT. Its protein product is CASSPRSSVTGELFF.

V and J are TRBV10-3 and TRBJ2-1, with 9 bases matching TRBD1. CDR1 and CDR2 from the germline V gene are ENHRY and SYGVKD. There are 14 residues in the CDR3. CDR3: CAATSGQGTYEQFF. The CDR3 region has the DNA TGTGCTGCCACCTCGGGACAGGGTACCTATGAGCAGTTCTTC.

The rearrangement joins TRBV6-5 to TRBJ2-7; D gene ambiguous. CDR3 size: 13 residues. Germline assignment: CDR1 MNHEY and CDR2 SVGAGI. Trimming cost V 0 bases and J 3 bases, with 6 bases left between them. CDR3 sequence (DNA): TGTGCCAGCAGTTACTCTGTTGGCTACGAGCAGTACTTC. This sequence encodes CASSYSVGYEQYF.

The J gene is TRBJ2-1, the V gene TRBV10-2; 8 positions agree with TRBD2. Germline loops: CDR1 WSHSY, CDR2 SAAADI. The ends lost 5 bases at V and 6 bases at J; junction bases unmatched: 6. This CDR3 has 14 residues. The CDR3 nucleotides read TGCGCCAGCAGTTACGGGGGGGCGGTCAATGAGCAGTTCTTC. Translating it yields CASSYGGAVNEQFF.

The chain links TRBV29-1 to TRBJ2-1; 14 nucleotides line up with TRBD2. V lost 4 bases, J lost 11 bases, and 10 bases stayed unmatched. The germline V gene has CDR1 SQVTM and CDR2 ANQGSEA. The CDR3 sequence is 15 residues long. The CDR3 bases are TGCAGCGTTGTGACTAGCGGGGGGGTCATTCACCAGCAGTTCTTC. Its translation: CSVVTSGGVIHQQFF.

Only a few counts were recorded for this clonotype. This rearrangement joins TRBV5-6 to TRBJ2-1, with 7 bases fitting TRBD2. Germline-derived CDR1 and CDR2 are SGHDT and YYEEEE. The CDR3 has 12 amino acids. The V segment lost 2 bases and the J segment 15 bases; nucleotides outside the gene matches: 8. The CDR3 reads CASSLAGNLGFF. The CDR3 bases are TGTGCCAGCAGCTTAGCGGGAAATCTCGGGTTCTTC.

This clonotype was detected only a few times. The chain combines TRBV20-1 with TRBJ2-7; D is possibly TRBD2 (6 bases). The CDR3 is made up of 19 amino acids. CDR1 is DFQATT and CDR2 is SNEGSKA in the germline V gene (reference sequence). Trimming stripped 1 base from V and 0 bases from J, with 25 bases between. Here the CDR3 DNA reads TGCAGTGCTAGAGGCGAGACCCACGGAATGGGACTTTACTCCTACGAGCAGTACTTC. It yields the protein CSARGETHGMGLYSYEQYF.

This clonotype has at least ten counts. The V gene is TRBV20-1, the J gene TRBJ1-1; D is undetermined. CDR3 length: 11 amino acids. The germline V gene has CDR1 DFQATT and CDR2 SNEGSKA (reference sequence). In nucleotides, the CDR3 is TGCAGCCAACAAATTTACACTGAAGCTTTCTTT. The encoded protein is CSQQIYTEAFF.

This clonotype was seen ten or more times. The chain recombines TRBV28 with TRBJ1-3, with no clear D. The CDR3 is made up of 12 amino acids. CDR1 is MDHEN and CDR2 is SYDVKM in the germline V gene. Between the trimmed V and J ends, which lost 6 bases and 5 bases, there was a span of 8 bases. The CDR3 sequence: CASSERRNTIYF. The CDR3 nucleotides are TGTGCCAGCAGCGAAAGAAGAAACACCATATATTTT.

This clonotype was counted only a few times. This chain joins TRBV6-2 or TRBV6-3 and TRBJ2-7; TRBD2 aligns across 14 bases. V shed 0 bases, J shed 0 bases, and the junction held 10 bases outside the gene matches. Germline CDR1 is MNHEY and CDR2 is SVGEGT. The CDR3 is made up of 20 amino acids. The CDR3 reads CASSYSAGTSGSRVSYEQYF. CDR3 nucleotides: TGTGCCAGCAGTTACTCGGCCGGGACTAGCGGGAGTAGGGTCTCCTACGAGCAGTACTTC.

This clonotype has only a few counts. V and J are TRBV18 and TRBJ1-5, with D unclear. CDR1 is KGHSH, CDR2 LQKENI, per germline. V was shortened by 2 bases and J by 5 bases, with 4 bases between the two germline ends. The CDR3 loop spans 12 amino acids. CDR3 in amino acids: CASSPNDQPQHF. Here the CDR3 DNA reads TGTGCCAGCTCACCAAACGATCAGCCCCAGCATTTT.

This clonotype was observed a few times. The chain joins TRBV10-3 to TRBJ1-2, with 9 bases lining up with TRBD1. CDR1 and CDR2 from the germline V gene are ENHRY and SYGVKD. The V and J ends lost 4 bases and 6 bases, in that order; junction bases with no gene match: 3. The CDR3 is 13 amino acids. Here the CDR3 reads CAISGGQGDGYTF. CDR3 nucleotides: TGTGCCATCAGTGGGGGACAGGGAGATGGCTACACCTTC.

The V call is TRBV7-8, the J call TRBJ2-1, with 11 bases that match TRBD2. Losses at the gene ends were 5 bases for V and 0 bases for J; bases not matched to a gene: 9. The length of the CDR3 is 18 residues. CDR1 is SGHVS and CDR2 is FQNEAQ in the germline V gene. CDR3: CASSGTSGAPSSYNEQFF. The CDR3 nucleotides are TGTGCCAGCAGCGGGACTAGCGGAGCCCCGAGCTCCTACAATGAGCAGTTCTTC.

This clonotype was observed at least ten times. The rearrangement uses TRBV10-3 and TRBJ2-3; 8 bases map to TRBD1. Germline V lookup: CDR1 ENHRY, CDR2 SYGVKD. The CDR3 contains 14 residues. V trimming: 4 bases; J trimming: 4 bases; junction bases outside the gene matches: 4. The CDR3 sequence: CAISGTGSPDTQYF. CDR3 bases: TGTGCCATCAGTGGGACAGGGAGCCCAGATACGCAGTATTTT.